The 9 T cell receptor beta chains reported below all come from one sample, sequenced in a study of post-analysis software for immune sequencing data. Findings of the study overall: Higher frequency in patients than in controls was seen for roughly 5 TRBV segments, with TRBV5-6, TRBV5-1 and TRBV20-1 among them.

The TCR beta cDNA libraries carried unique molecular identifiers. TCRdb reprocessed the PCR reads via MiXCR and lists one record per CDR3 protein. The sample lists fewer than 850,000 distinct CDR3 sequences, around 45% occurring once. Their specific antigens are unknown. The sample consisted of blood. The receptors come from a girl aged 10 to 17 with multiple sclerosis.

The chain uses TRBV19 and TRBJ2-7, with TRBD1 matching over 8 bases. Per the germline V gene, CDR1 is LNHDA and CDR2 is SQIVND (reference sequence). The trim removed 9 bases at V and 7 bases at J, leaving 20 bases unmatched. This CDR3 region has 16 residues. CDR3 sequence: CASAKFPGQATGEQYF. DNA of the CDR3: TGTGCCAGCGCGAAATTCCCGGGACAGGCCACGGGAGAGCAGTACTTC.

This rearrangement joins TRBV7-2 to TRBJ2-1; 8 bases line up with TRBD1. V shed 1 base, J shed 5 bases, and the junction held 4 bases outside the gene matches. Germline CDR1 is SGHTA and CDR2 is FQGNSA. The CDR3 extends over 15 amino acids. CDR3 sequence (DNA): TGTGCCAGCAGCTTAGGGACAGGGAGAAACAATGAGCAGTTCTTC. As protein: CASSLGTGRNNEQFF.

This clonotype was counted only a few times. V and J are TRBV27 and TRBJ2-7; tentatively, D is TRBD2 (6 bases). The CDR3 loop spans 15 amino acids. V was pared by 2 bases and J by 7 bases, with 18 bases between. Per the germline V gene, CDR1 is MNHEY and CDR2 is SMNVEV (reference sequence). CDR3 amino acids: CASSLGPGSVGEQYF. The CDR3 DNA follows: TGTGCCAGCAGTTTAGGGCCCGGGAGCGTCGGAGAGCAGTACTTC.

The rearrangement uses TRBV4-3 and TRBJ2-1; TRBD2 aligns across 7 bases. Germline V CDR1 and CDR2: LGHNA, YSLEER. The J segment lost 0 bases and the V segment lost 2 bases, leaving 7 bases of the junction unmatched. This CDR3 contains 17 residues. The CDR3 coding sequence is TGCGCCAGCAGCCAAACCTGGGGGGGAGGCTCCTACAATGAGCAGTTCTTC. Protein product: CASSQTWGGGSYNEQFF.

The chain has TRBV7-9 and TRBJ2-7, with D perhaps matching TRBD1 (6 bases). V was trimmed by 1 base and J by 3 bases, leaving 13 bases between them. The germline V gene encodes CDR1 SEHNR and CDR2 FQNEAQ (reference sequence). This CDR3 spans 15 amino acids. CDR3 DNA sequence: TGTGCCAGCAGCTTAGAAACAGGGAACCTCTACGAGCAGTACTTC. Amino acids: CASSLETGNLYEQYF.

This clonotype was seen a few times. V usage is TRBV4-1 and J usage is TRBJ1-5; TRBD1 is a possible D gene (5 bases). V was cut by 1 base and J by 0 bases, with 7 bases left in between. Germline assignment: CDR1 MGHRA and CDR2 YSYEKL. This CDR3 has 15 residues. CDR3 nucleotide sequence: TGCGCCAGCAGCCAAGGGGACCTTAGCAATCAGCCCCAGCATTTT. The encoded protein is CASSQGDLSNQPQHF.

This clonotype appeared a few times. J is TRBJ2-3 and V is TRBV29-1; 9 bases match TRBD1. V lost 5 bases and J lost 2; bases outside the gene matches: 5. The CDR3 sequence is 14 residues long. Germline CDR1 reads SQVTM; CDR2 reads ANQGSEA. In DNA form, the CDR3 reads TGCAGCGTTCAACAGGGGGCTCCCACAGATACGCAGTATTTT. Translated, it gives CSVQQGAPTDTQYF.

The gene calls are TRBV7-9 and TRBJ1-5; D might be TRBD1 (6 bases). The CDR3 loop spans 15 amino acids. V was shortened by 5 bases and J by 4 bases, with 15 bases between the two germline ends. Germline V CDR1 and CDR2: SEHNR, FQNEAQ (reference sequence). The CDR3, as DNA: TGTGCCAGCAGCACCGACAGGACTAAGAATCAGCCCCAGCATTTT. Protein: CASSTDRTKNQPQHF.

The CDR3 is CASSLALGQGIDEQFF. DNA of the CDR3: TGTGCCAGCAGCTTAGCGCTGGGACAGGGGATAGATGAGCAGTTCTTC. The J gene is TRBJ2-1, the V gene TRBV7-9; 10 bases are a match to TRBD1. With V trimmed by 0 bases and J by 8 bases, 7 bases remained unmatched. The CDR3 is 16 amino acids. The germline V gene encodes CDR1 SEHNR and CDR2 FQNEAQ (reference sequence).